Listed here are 8 T cell receptor beta chains from one sample, sequenced in a study of cytotoxic CD8 clonotypes in ibrutinib-treated CLL. The assay was immunoSEQ multiplex PCR, and TCRdb's table has in-frame clones only and misses some. Counted here are around 70,000 clones, over 75% occurring once; the ten biggest clones make up approximately 3.1%. The sample here was PBMCs, taken after 12 months of ibrutinib treatment. These receptors all stem from a human donor with chronic lymphocytic leukemia.

The chain employs TRBV7-2 and TRBJ2-2; D is perhaps TRBD2 (5 bases). CDR1 is SGHTA, CDR2 FQGNSA, per germline. There are 16 residues in the CDR3. The V gene lost 4 bases and the J gene lost 3 bases, with 15 bases spanning the gap. The CDR3 loop reads CASSYQASLDTGELFF. Written as DNA, the CDR3 is TGTGCCAGCAGCTATCAGGCTAGCTTGGACACCGGGGAGCTGTTTTTT.

The V and J genes are TRBV5-1 and TRBJ2-5; 10 nucleotides match TRBD2. Germline loops: CDR1 SGHRS, CDR2 YFSETQ. This CDR3 comprises 18 residues. After removal of 2 bases from V and 1 base from J, the junction contained 11 bases not matched to a gene. CDR3 DNA: TGCGCCAGCAGCTTACCGGGACTAGCGTCTAACGCCCAAGAGACCCAGTACTTC. Residues: CASSLPGLASNAQETQYF.

This chain links TRBV7-3 with TRBJ2-7; D ambiguous. CDR3 length: 13 amino acids. The V and J ends lost 1 base and 6 bases respectively, with 10 bases between them. The germline CDR1 and CDR2 sequences are SGHTA and FQGTGA. Written as DNA, the CDR3 is TGTGCCAGCAGCTTAAGTCCCGCCCTCGAGCAGTACTTC. It encodes CASSLSPALEQYF.

The J gene is TRBJ2-2, the V gene TRBV5-1; TRBD2 is a possible D gene (5 bases). V dropped 6 bases and J dropped 8 bases, with 14 bases sitting between them. Germline V lookup: CDR1 SGHRS, CDR2 YFSETQ. There are 13 residues in the CDR3. The DNA for the CDR3 is TGCGCCAGCAATGCCGGAGGCCCTGGGGAGCTGTTTTTT. Translating gives CASNAGGPGELFF. Full variable domain (missing parts from reference TRBV5-1 and TRBJ2-2): KAGVTQTPRYLIKTRGQQVTLSCSPISGHRSVSWYQQTPGQGLQFLFEYFSETQRNKGNFPGRFSGRQFSNSRSEMNVSTLELGDSALYLCASNAGGPGELFFGEGSRLTVL.

The chain couples TRBV5-1 to TRBJ2-3; 13 nucleotides agree with TRBD2. This CDR3 region has 16 residues. Trimming cost V 4 bases and J 1 base; bases outside gene matches: 3. Germline loops: CDR1 SGHRS, CDR2 YFSETQ. The CDR3 region has the DNA TGCGCCAGCAGCGTCGGACTAGCGGGGGGCACAGATACGCAGTATTTT. Translation: CASSVGLAGGTDTQYF.

The V gene is TRBV28, the J gene TRBJ1-1; D gene uncertain. This CDR3 is 16 amino acids long. V lost 1 base and J lost 5, with 17 bases in between. CDR1 MDHEN and CDR2 SYDVKM come from the germline V gene. The CDR3 region is CASSLSFPGISTEAFF. The CDR3 DNA reads as TGTGCCAGCAGTTTATCCTTCCCGGGTATCTCTACTGAAGCTTTCTTT.

The chain couples TRBV4-3 to TRBJ2-1, with 11 positions matching TRBD2. Germline V gene lookup returns CDR1 LGHNA and CDR2 YSLEER. V lost 5 bases to trimming and J lost 8 bases; unmatched junction nucleotides: 17. The length of the CDR3 is 18 residues. The CDR3 sequence: CASSDLIGTSGSWDEQFF. In DNA, the CDR3 is TGCGCCAGCAGCGATCTAATTGGAACTAGCGGGAGTTGGGATGAGCAGTTCTTC.

The chain carries TRBV27 and TRBJ2-2; tentative D call: TRBD2 (5 bases). The CDR3 runs to 15 residues. CDR1 is MNHEY and CDR2 is SMNVEV in the germline V gene (reference sequence). Trimming took off 1 base at V and 1 base at J, with 7 bases between the two ends. The DNA of the CDR3 is TGTGCCAGCAGTTTATTCGGGATGAACACCGGGGAGCTGTTTTTT. Its translation: CASSLFGMNTGELFF.